Reported below is one TCR beta chain. The target antigen is unknown. TCRdb's table, derived via immunoSEQ multiplex PCR, lists solely in-frame clones and lacks some. The table includes 70,000 to 90,000 clones, under 90% detected once. This sample stems from a study of OX40 agonist ivuxolimab in advanced cancers. Study results and limitations: Among T cells, CD8+ cells averaged more expanded clones than CD4+ cells. In a subset of nonresponders, normalized T-cell clonal expansion was also low.

CDR1 is SNHLY, CDR2 FYNNEI, per germline. The CDR3 covers 14 residues. The junction had 7 bases not matched to a gene; V was cut back by 5 bases and J by 5 bases. This chain joins TRBV2 and TRBJ1-1; 8 bases fit TRBD1. This specimen consisted of CD4+ or CD8+ T cells sorted from blood, obtained in a trial of the OX40 agonist ivuxolimab. The sequence was obtained from an adult with an advanced solid tumor such as melanoma, head and neck, liver or kidney cancer. DNA of the CDR3: TGTGCCAGCAGTCTGCAGGGGGCTGGGACTGAAGCTTTCTTT. Translating it yields CASSLQGAGTEAFF.